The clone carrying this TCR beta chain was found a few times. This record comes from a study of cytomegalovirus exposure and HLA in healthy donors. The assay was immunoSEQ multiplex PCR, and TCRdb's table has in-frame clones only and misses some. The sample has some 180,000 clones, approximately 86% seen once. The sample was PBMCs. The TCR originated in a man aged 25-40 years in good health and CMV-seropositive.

The CDR3: CASSKAPAGWGNYGYTF. DNA for the CDR3: TGTGCCAGCAGCAAAGCGCCCGCGGGATGGGGGAACTATGGCTACACCTTC. The J gene is TRBJ1-2, the V gene TRBV21-1. TRBV21-1 is annotated as a pseudogene. The CDR3 loop spans 17 amino acids.